These T cell receptor beta chains were read from a single sample in a study of cytomegalovirus exposure and HLA in healthy donors. Libraries were prepared by immunoSEQ multiplex PCR; TCRdb keeps only in-frame clonotypes and omits some of them. The sample records 150,000 to 200,000 clones, roughly four fifths being singletons. What was sequenced was PBMCs. These receptors all stem from a man between 45 and 60 years old in good health and CMV-seropositive. CDR3s include the opening cysteine and the closing phenylalanine or tryptophan. D genes are given only for firm matches.

V	J	D	CDR3	DNA
TRBV5-1	TRBJ1-1	-	CASSQLGAATEAFF	TGCGCCAGCAGCCAGTTGGGGGCGGCCACTGAAGCTTTCTTT
TRBV7-2	TRBJ2-7	-	CASSPPFSDYEQYF	TGTGCCAGCAGCCCCCCCTTTAGCGACTACGAGCAGTACTTC
TRBV4-1	TRBJ2-1	TRBD2	CASRVAGSSYNEQFF	TGCGCCAGCAGGGTAGCGGGAAGCTCCTACAATGAGCAGTTCTTC
TRBV6-6	TRBJ2-3	TRBD2	CASILIAGDTQYF	TGTGCCAGCATTCTAATAGCGGGGGATACGCAGTATTTT
TRBV2	TRBJ2-1	TRBD1	CASSEAGTGVDEQFF	TGTGCCAGCAGTGAAGCCGGGACAGGGGTGGATGAGCAGTTCTTC
TRBV10-3	TRBJ2-7	TRBD1	CAISEQEQGYEQYF	TGTGCCATCAGTGAACAGGAACAGGGGTACGAGCAGTACTTC
TRBV4-1	TRBJ1-5	-	CASSQLGLETQPQHF	TGCGCCAGCAGCCAACTAGGCCTCGAAACCCAGCCCCAGCATTTT
TRBV18	TRBJ1-1	TRBD1	CASSSTGTGVNTEAFF	TGTGCCAGCTCAAGTACCGGGACAGGAGTGAACACTGAAGCTTTCTTT
TRBV9	TRBJ1-1	-	CASSPRQLLEAFF	TGTGCCAGCAGCCCAAGACAGCTACTCGAAGCTTTCTTT
TRBV21-1	TRBJ2-7	-	CASSETRDRDEQYF	TGTGCCAGCAGCGAAACCCGGGACAGGGACGAGCAGTACTTC
TRBV5-1	TRBJ2-1	TRBD2	CASSPTSGRNNEQFF	TGCGCCAGTAGCCCAACTAGCGGGAGGAACAATGAGCAGTTCTTC